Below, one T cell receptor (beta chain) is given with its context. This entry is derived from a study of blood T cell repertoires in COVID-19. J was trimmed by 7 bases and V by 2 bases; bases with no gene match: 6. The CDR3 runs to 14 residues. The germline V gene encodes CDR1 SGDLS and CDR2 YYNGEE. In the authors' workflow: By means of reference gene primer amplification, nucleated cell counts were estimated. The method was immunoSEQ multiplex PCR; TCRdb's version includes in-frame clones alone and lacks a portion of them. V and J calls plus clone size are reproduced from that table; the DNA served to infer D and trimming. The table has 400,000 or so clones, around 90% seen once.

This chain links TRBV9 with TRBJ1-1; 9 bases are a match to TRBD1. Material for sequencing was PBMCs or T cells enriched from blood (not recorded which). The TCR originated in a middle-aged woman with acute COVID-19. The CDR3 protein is CASSVRDREGEAFF. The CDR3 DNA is TGTGCCAGCAGCGTCCGGGACAGGGAGGGTGAAGCTTTCTTT. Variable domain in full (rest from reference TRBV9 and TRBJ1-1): DSGVTQTPKHLITATGQRVTLRCSPRSGDLSVYWYQQSLDQGLQFLIQYYNGEERAKGNILERFSAQQFPDLHSELNLSSLELGDSALYFCASSVRDREGEAFFGQGTRLTVV.